The rows below give T cell receptor beta chains drawn from one sample of a study of beta chain features in type 1 diabetes. Data came from immunoSEQ multiplex PCR; TCRdb stores just in-frame clones and leaves some out. This table holds over 700,000 clones, about a sixth found once. Sequenced sample: naive CD4+ T cells from blood. The receptors here all came from a woman aged 18-29 years in good health. The CDR3 runs from the conserved cysteine through the conserved F or W. The order of the fields is V gene, J gene, CDR3 protein.

TRBV7-2	TRBJ2-2	CASSSRPTGELFF
TRBV5-1	TRBJ2-2	CASSPIRDSNGGELFF
TRBV5-4	TRBJ2-5	CASRLAGGKETQYF
TRBV29-1	TRBJ1-2	CSVEVGRYGYTF
TRBV28	TRBJ2-2	CASSSPRTTTNTGELFF
TRBV28	NA	CASSSSSYEQYF
TRBV6-1	TRBJ2-3	CASSGDSGSVSTDTQYF
TRBV18	TRBJ2-5	CASSPWLREETQYF
TRBV4-1	TRBJ2-1	CASSQEGGGYSYNEQFF
TRBV29-1	TRBJ2-7	CSVVILGYEQYF
TRBV4-2	TRBJ2-6	CASSPRVASSGANVLTF
TRBV11-3	TRBJ2-7	CASSFGTGYEQYF
TRBV4-2	TRBJ1-2	CASSQDTLRDTANYGYTF
TRBV28	TRBJ2-7	CASTWGSRLEQYF
TRBV7-2	TRBJ2-3	CASSPEVAFLGTQYF
TRBV28	TRBJ2-7	CASSFTPREQYF
TRBV6-5	TRBJ2-3	CASTSQGDTDTQYF
TRBV28	TRBJ2-5	CASSSGQKETQYF
TRBV23-1	TRBJ2-1	CASTAGASYNEQFF
TRBV28	TRBJ1-2	CASSLTGLGNYGYTF
TRBV18	TRBJ2-1	CASSPPGGSSYNEQFF
TRBV7-2	TRBJ2-3	CASSFSVPGTDTQYF
TRBV10-3	TRBJ2-1	CAIRLSGSSYNEQFF
TRBV7-8	TRBJ1-1	CASSPTRFSGKDTEAFF
TRBV28	TRBJ1-1	CASSPSPGYGGEAFF
TRBV4-3	TRBJ1-2	CASSQIRQSGWNGYTF
TRBV19	TRBJ2-1	CASRTTAVYNEQFF
TRBV5-4	TRBJ2-5	CASSFRTETQYF
TRBV5-1	TRBJ2-2	CASTQQGFAGELFF
TRBV28	TRBJ2-7	CASSSAQTLHYEQYF
TRBV9	TRBJ1-1	CASSVGWGLSQSNTEAFF
TRBV7-2	TRBJ2-3	CASSLRGVASGHTDTQYF
TRBV7-3	TRBJ2-1	CASSTYVANEQFF
TRBV6-4	TRBJ2-7	CASSDKEEGPYEQYF
TRBV6-1	TRBJ2-3	CATKSGGQGTDTQYF
TRBV28	TRBJ2-5	CASSLPWGTQYF
TRBV19	TRBJ1-4	CASSMTGVSNEKLFF
TRBV7-2	TRBJ2-5	CASSSRLGWETQYF
TRBV7-2	TRBJ2-3	CASSYRPSGLTDTQYF
TRBV19	TRBJ2-5	CASTVVVGSETQYF
TRBV18	TRBJ2-7	CASSPSSPRYEQYF
TRBV6-5	TRBJ2-5	CASRELAGGEETQYF
TRBV7-9	TRBJ1-3	CASSPGQPGNTIYF
TRBV28	TRBJ2-1	CASSLSLLAGGYNEQFF
TRBV25-1	TRBJ1-1	CATVRGNTEAFF
TRBV25-1	TRBJ2-7	CASSEFEGMGRYEQYF
TRBV28	TRBJ1-2	CASSRYGYTF
TRBV6-5	TRBJ2-7	CASRTSYEQYF
TRBV4-2	TRBJ2-1	CASSRVNEAYNEQFF
TRBV11-2	TRBJ2-4	CASSNIRGAKNIQYF
TRBV6-5	TRBJ2-1	CASSLGRYNEQFF
TRBV11-2	TRBJ1-2	CASSLDGQLPGYTF